The 18 T cell receptor beta chains below come from one sample, sequenced in a study of blood T cell repertoires in COVID-19. Repertoires were generated with immunoSEQ multiplex PCR, while TCRdb's copy carries only in-frame clones and drops some. The sample includes 100,000 or so clones, 75% to 90% of them seen just once. Sequencing used peripheral blood. Receptors were obtained from a human donor in a cohort sampled during active COVID-19.

The table lists this clone with a count of one. The chain joins TRBV3-1 (or the pseudogene TRBV3-2) to TRBJ2-5; D might be TRBD2 (6 bases). The CDR3 consists of 12 residues. V lost 8 bases and J 10 bases, leaving 17 bases between the germline ends. Germline CDR1 is LGHDT and CDR2 is YNNKEL (reference sequence). This chain's CDR3 is CASVLGGGSQYF. In nucleotides, the CDR3 is TGTGCCAGCGTCCTAGGTGGAGGGAGCCAGTACTTC.

For the CDR3, the DNA is TGTGCTAGTGCCCTAAAGTTATCAGGTCGTTCGGGGGACTATGGCTACACCTTC. This gives the protein CASALKLSGRSGDYGYTF. The chain joins TRBV12-5 to TRBJ1-2; tentatively, D is TRBD1 (5 bases). The CDR3 runs to 18 residues. From germline, CDR1 is LGHNT and CDR2 FRNRAP. The V gene lost 7 bases and the J gene lost 3 bases, with 27 bases spanning the gap.

V usage is TRBV18 and J usage is TRBJ1-5; possibly TRBD1 for D (6 bases). The CDR3 is made up of 14 amino acids. Between the trimmed V and J ends, which lost 2 bases and 5 bases, there was a span of 10 bases. The germline V gene encodes CDR1 KGHSH and CDR2 LQKENI. CDR3 amino acids: CASSPLGQDQPQHF. CDR3 DNA: TGTGCCAGCTCACCATTGGGACAAGATCAGCCCCAGCATTTT.

Concerning this clone: The junction departs from the called germline gene at one end, perhaps through a read error. The rearrangement uses TRBV11-2 and TRBJ2-7, with D maybe TRBD2 (5 bases). Germline-derived CDR1 and CDR2 are SGHAT and FQNNGV. The CDR3 contains 15 residues. The CDR3 sequence is CASSLETGVSYEQYF. DNA of the CDR3: TGTGCCAGCAGTTTAGAGACCGGGGTCTCCTACGAGCAGTACTTC.

The CDR3 loop reads CASSIARGRETQYF. DNA of the CDR3: TGTGCCAGTAGTATAGCCAGGGGGCGAGAGACCCAGTACTTC. The genes are TRBV19 and TRBJ2-5; 8 bases are a match to TRBD1. CDR3 length equals 14 residues. From germline, CDR1 is LNHDA and CDR2 SQIVND (reference sequence). V lost 1 base and J lost 4; bases outside the gene matches: 2.

As to this clone: At one end, the junction sequence differs from germline, possibly due to a read error. The chain combines TRBV7-2 with TRBJ2-7, with a possible D match to TRBD1 (6 bases). Germline V CDR1 and CDR2: SGHTA, FQGNSA. This CDR3 contains 13 residues. The chain's CDR3 is CASSSQGSHEQYF. CDR3 coding DNA: TGTGCCAGCAGCTCACAGGGCTCCCACGAGCAGTACTTC.

V and J are TRBV28 and TRBJ2-1, with 9 bases matching TRBD2. CDR3 size: 14 residues. The J segment lost 4 bases and the V segment lost 9 bases, leaving 7 bases of the junction unmatched. Germline CDR1 is MDHEN and CDR2 is SYDVKM. The CDR3 region is CASRGLARYNEQFF. The CDR3 region has the DNA TGTGCCAGTCGCGGACTAGCGAGGTACAATGAGCAGTTCTTC.

The V gene is TRBV12-2, the J gene TRBJ2-1; the table's D call, TRBD2, was not checked against the DNA. TRBV12-2 is given as a pseudogene. The CDR3 loop spans 17 amino acids. The CDR3 here is CASRLADGEARVYEQFF. The CDR3 DNA reads TGTGCAAGTCGCTTAGCGGATGGGGAGGCCCGGGTCTATGAGCAGTTCTTC.

The V call is TRBV30, the J call TRBJ2-7; possibly TRBD1 for D (6 bases). This CDR3 region has 11 residues. The germline V and J ends were trimmed by 3 bases and 6 bases, with 9 bases remaining between them. Germline CDR1 GTSNPN, CDR2 SVGIG (reference sequence). The CDR3 protein is CAWRTGLEQYF. The CDR3 DNA reads as TGTGCCTGGAGGACAGGTCTCGAGCAGTACTTC.

The rearrangement uses TRBV7-5 and TRBJ1-2; TRBD1 was called by the table and not checked on the DNA. TRBV7-5 is a documented pseudogene. CDR3 length equals 15 residues. The CDR3 coding sequence is TGTGTCAGAAGCTTAGCGGTTCAGGGTGACTATGGCTACACCTTC. Translated: CVRSLAVQGDYGYTF.

This chain's CDR3 is CASSPLAGASEQYF. In DNA, the CDR3 is TGCGCCAGCAGCCCTCTAGCGGGGGCCTCCGAGCAGTACTTC. The genes are TRBV4-1 and TRBJ2-7, with 10 bases that match TRBD2. Trimming took 4 bases from V and 6 from J; bases not matched to a gene: 6. The CDR3 is made up of 14 amino acids. Germline V gives CDR1 MGHRA, CDR2 YSYEKL.

The chain recombines TRBV5-1 with TRBJ2-7, with TRBD2 matching 11 bases. CDR3 size: 14 residues. V shed 4 bases and J 7 bases; nucleotides not matched to a gene: 7. Germline CDR1 and CDR2: SGHRS and YFSETQ. The CDR3 DNA reads TGCGCCAGCAGCGGATCGACTAGCGGGACGGAGCAGTACTTC. Residues: CASSGSTSGTEQYF.

The chain uses TRBV7-2 and TRBJ2-7, with 7 bases identical to TRBD2. The trim removed 5 bases at V and 7 bases at J, leaving 14 bases unmatched. Looked up from germline, CDR1 is SGHTA and CDR2 is FQGNSA. The CDR3 has 15 residues. The CDR3 loop is CASSPRFAGVGEQYF. The CDR3 DNA is TGTGCCAGCAGCCCCCGTTTTGCGGGAGTCGGGGAGCAGTACTTC.

This clone was counted a single time. V and J are TRBV27 and TRBJ2-1; no clear D gene. CDR3 length equals 17 residues. Trimming shortened V by 0 bases and J by 0 bases, and 12 bases separated the two germline ends. From germline, CDR1 is MNHEY and CDR2 SMNVEV (reference sequence). CDR3 region: CASSLSIPVVSYNEQFF. Written as DNA, the CDR3 is TGTGCCAGCAGTTTATCTATCCCGGTGGTCTCCTACAATGAGCAGTTCTTC.

The chain links TRBV28 to TRBJ2-3; 8 nucleotides align to TRBD2. CDR3 length: 16 residues. Germline V CDR1 and CDR2: MDHEN, SYDVKM. V lost 5 bases and J lost 8; bases outside the gene matches: 15. CDR3 residues: CASSAGGREEAGTQYF. For the CDR3, the DNA is TGTGCCAGCAGTGCCGGCGGGCGGGAGGAGGCCGGTACGCAGTATTTT.

This chain uses TRBV6-5 with TRBJ1-2, with a tentative D call TRBD1 (6 bases). V lost 8 bases and J lost 1, with 11 bases in between. The CDR3 covers 13 residues. Germline V gives CDR1 MNHEY, CDR2 SVGAGI. CDR3 region: CASGTTNNYGYTF. CDR3 DNA sequence: TGTGCCAGCGGGACAACCAATAACTATGGCTACACCTTC.

The rearrangement joins TRBV6-5 to TRBJ1-5; D remains unclear. There are 14 residues in the CDR3. Trimming shortened V by 6 bases and J by 2 bases, and 11 bases separated the two germline ends. Germline lookup yields CDR1 MNHEY and CDR2 SVGAGI. The CDR3 protein is CASSEERGNQPQHF. The CDR3 DNA follows: TGTGCCAGCAGCGAGGAGAGGGGCAATCAGCCCCAGCATTTT.

The chain uses TRBV28 and TRBJ2-3; possibly TRBD1 for D (6 bases). This CDR3 is 15 amino acids long. Looked up from germline, CDR1 is MDHEN and CDR2 is SYDVKM. Trimming cost V 5 bases and J 1 base, with 13 bases left between them. CDR3 loop: CASSPQGQGTDTQYF. Here the CDR3 DNA reads TGTGCCAGCAGTCCACAGGGTCAGGGCACAGATACGCAGTATTTT. Full variable domain (remainder filled in from reference TRBV28 and TRBJ2-3): DVKVTQSSRYLVKRTGEKVFLECVQDMDHENMFWYRQDPGLGLRLIYFSYDVKMKEKGDIPEGYSVSREKKERFSLILESASTNQTSMYLCASSPQGQGTDTQYFGPGTRLTVL.